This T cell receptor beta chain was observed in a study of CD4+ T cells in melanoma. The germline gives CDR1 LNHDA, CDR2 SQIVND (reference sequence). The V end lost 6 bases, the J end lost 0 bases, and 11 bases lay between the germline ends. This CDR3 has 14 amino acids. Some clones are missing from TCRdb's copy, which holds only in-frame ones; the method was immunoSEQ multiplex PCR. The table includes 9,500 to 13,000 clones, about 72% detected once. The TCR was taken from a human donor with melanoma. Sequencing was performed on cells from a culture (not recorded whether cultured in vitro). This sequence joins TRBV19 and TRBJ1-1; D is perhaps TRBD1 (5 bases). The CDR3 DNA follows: TGTGCCAGTAGCGCATGGGGACTGAACACTGAAGCTTTCTTT. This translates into CASSAWGLNTEAFF.